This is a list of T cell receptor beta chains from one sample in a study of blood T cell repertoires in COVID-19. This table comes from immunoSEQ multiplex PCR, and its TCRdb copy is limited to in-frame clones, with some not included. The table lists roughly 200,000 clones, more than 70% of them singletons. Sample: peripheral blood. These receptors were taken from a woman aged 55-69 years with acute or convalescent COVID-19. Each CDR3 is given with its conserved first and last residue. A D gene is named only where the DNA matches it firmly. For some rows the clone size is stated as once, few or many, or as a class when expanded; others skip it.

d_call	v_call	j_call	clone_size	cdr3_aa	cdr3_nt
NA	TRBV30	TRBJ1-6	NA	CAWSVRSGGASSYNSPLHF	TGTGCCTGGAGTGTACGGAGTGGAGGGGCGTCTTCCTATAATTCACCCCTCCACTTT
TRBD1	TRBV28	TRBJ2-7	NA	CASSLGTVDYEQYF	TGTGCCAGCAGTTTAGGGACAGTGGACTACGAGCAGTACTTC
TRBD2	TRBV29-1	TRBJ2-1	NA	CSVLWRENSEQFF	TGCAGCGTTCTCTGGCGGGAGAATAGTGAGCAGTTCTTC
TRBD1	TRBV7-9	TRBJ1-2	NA	CASSPRQGNYGYTF	TGTGCCAGCAGCCCCCGACAGGGGAACTATGGCTACACCTTC
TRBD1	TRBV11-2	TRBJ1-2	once	CASSPGQPLYGYTF	TGTGCCAGCAGCCCGGGACAGCCCCTCTATGGCTACACCTTC
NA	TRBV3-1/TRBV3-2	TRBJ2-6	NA	CASSQDRPLQTSGANVLTF	TGTGCCAGCAGCCAAGATAGACCTTTACAGACGTCTGGGGCCAACGTCCTGACTTTC
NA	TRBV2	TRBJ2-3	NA	CASTSGGSRTDTQYF	TGTGCCAGCACCTCCGGGGGAAGCAGAACAGATACGCAGTATTTT
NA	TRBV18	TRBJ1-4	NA	CASSTQAGNEKLFF	TGTGCCAGCTCAACCCAGGCCGGTAATGAAAAACTGTTTTTT
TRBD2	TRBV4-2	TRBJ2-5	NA	CASSQGTSAQETQYF	TGTGCCAGCAGCCAAGGGACTAGCGCCCAAGAGACCCAGTACTTC
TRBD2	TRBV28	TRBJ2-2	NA	CASSKTSRRELFF	TGTGCCAGTAGCAAGACTAGCAGGAGGGAGCTGTTTTTT
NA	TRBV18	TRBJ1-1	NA	CASSLAGNTEAFF	TGTGCCAGCTCACTAGCTGGGAACACTGAAGCTTTCTTT
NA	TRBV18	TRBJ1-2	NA	CASSPGAFYGYTF	TGTGCCAGCTCACCAGGGGCTTTCTATGGCTACACCTTC
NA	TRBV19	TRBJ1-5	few	CASSTHPPRLQGRPQHF	TGTGCCAGTAGTACTCATCCTCCCAGGCTCCAGGGGCGGCCCCAGCATTTT
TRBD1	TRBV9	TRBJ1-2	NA	CASSVVPRDRGGGYTF	TGTGCCAGCAGCGTAGTTCCACGGGACAGGGGGGGAGGCTACACCTTC
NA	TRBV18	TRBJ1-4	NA	CASSQDRSDEKLFF	TGTGCCAGCTCACAAGACAGATCGGATGAAAAACTGTTTTTT
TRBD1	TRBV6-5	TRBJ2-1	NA	CASSRDRGLYNEQFF	TGTGCCAGCAGTCGGGACAGGGGGCTTTACAATGAGCAGTTCTTC
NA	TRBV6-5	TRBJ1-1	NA	CASRHTHTGVEAFF	TGTGCCAGCAGACACACACACACAGGCGTCGAAGCTTTCTTT
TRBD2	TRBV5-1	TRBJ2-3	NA	CASSLGSAGAGGDTQYF	TGCGCCAGCAGCTTGGGATCGGCGGGAGCGGGAGGAGATACGCAGTATTTT
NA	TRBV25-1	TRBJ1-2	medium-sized	CASSESGDNYGYTF	TGTGCCAGCAGTGAGTCAGGGGATAACTATGGCTACACCTTC
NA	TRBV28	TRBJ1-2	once	CASSSPRDGYTF	TGTGCCAGCAGTTCCCCTAGAGATGGCTACACCTTC
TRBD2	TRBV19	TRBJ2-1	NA	CASSIWLREVGNNEQFF	TGTGCCAGTAGTATTTGGTTACGGGAGGTGGGCAACAATGAGCAGTTCTTC
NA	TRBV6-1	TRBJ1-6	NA	CASSERAGVNSPLHF	TGTGCCAGCAGTGAAAGGGCAGGGGTAAACTCACCCCTCCACTTT
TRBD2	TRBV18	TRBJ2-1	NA	CASSPQREGNVNEQFF	TGTGCCAGCTCACCACAGCGGGAGGGCAACGTCAATGAGCAGTTCTTC
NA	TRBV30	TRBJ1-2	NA	CAWSFEGGGYTF	TGTGCCTGGAGTTTCGAGGGTGGCGGCTACACCTTC
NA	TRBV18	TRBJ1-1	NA	CASSPSRQSIPF	TGTGCCAGCTCACCTTCGCGGCAGTCTATCCCTTTT
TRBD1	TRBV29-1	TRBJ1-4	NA	CSVTGAGDEKLFF	TGCAGCGTGACAGGGGCGGGTGATGAAAAACTGTTTTTT
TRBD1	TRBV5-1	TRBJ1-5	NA	CASSLGQGDYREQPQHF	TGCGCCAGCAGCTTGGGACAGGGGGATTATCGCGAGCAGCCCCAGCATTTT
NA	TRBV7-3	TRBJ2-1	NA	CASSTTSYNEQFF	TGTGCCAGCAGCACAACTAGCTACAATGAGCAGTTCTTC
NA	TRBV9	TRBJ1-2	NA	CASSAPSGEDPYGYTF	TGTGCCAGCAGCGCACCCTCGGGTGAGGATCCCTATGGCTACACCTTC
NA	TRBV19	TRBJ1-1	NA	CASSGGWTEAFF	TGTGCCAGTAGTGGGGGGTGGACTGAAGCTTTCTTT
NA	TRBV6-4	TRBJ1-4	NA	CASLVYWGRINEKLFF	TGTGCCAGCTTAGTGTACTGGGGCCGGATTAATGAAAAACTGTTTTTT
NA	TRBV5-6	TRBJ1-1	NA	CASSTPGISVNTEAFF	TGTGCCAGCAGCACGCCGGGGATCTCGGTGAACACTGAAGCTTTCTTT
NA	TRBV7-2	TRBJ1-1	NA	CASSLDRVSEAFF	TGTGCCAGCAGCTTAGACAGGGTCTCTGAAGCTTTCTTT
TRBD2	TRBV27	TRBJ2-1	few	CASSARAVTSGSYEQFF	TGTGCCAGCAGTGCGAGGGCTGTGACTAGCGGGAGCTATGAGCAGTTCTTC
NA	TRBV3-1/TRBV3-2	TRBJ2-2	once	CASSHRGGELFF	TGTGCCAGCAGCCATAGGGGCGGGGAGCTGTTTTTT
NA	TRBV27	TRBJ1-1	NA	CASSFRVGGTMNTEAFF	TGTGCCAGCAGTTTCCGCGTTGGGGGCACCATGAACACTGAAGCTTTCTTT
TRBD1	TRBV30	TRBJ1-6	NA	CAWGQDNSPLHF	TGTGCCTGGGGACAGGATAATTCACCCCTCCACTTT
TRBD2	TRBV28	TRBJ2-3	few	CASSLGGLAGGDTQYF	TGTGCCAGCAGCCTGGGGGGACTAGCGGGAGGAGATACGCAGTATTTT
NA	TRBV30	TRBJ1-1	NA	CAWCLEGTEAFF	TGTGCCTGGTGTCTCGAGGGCACTGAAGCTTTCTTT
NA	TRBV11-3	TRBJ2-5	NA	CASSLGSRPETQYF	TGTGCCAGCAGCTTAGGTTCTAGACCCGAGACCCAGTACTTC
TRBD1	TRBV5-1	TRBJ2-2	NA	CASSLATGGTNTGELFF	TGCGCCAGCAGCTTGGCGACAGGGGGCACGAACACCGGGGAGCTGTTTTTT